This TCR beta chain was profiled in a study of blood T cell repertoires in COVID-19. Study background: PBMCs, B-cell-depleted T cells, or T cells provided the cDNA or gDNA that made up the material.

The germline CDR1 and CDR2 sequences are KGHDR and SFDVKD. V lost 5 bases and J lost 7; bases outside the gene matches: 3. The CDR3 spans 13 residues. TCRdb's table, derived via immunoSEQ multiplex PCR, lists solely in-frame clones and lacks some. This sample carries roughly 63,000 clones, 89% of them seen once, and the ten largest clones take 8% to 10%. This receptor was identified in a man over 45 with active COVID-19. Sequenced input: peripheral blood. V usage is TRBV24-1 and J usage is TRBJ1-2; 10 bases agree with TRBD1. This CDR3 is CATSAGQGLGYTF. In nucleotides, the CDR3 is TGTGCCACCAGTGCGGGACAGGGGCTTGGCTACACCTTC.